One sample yielded the 29 T cell receptor beta chains listed below, sequenced in a study of shared clonotypes between healthy human individuals. CD45RO negativity and positive selection for CCR7 defined naive CD8 cells, a population that excluded terminally differentiated effector memory CD45RA+ cells. Assay: immunoSEQ multiplex PCR; the TCRdb copy retains only in-frame clones and omits some. The table has about 820,000 clones, about 91% seen once. The sample taken for sequencing was naive CD8+ T cells sorted from blood. These receptors all come from a man younger than 40 in good health.

The gene calls are TRBV6-5 and TRBJ1-1, with D unclear. The CDR3 contains 14 residues. CDR1 is MNHEY, CDR2 SVGAGI, per germline. Trimming removed 4 bases at V and 4 bases at J, with 13 bases between. The DNA of the CDR3 is TGTGCCAGCAGTTTCGCACCAGGAGGCACTGAAGCTTTCTTT. It codes for CASSFAPGGTEAFF.

V usage is TRBV28 and J usage is TRBJ2-7; 10 bases match TRBD2. Germline loops: CDR1 MDHEN, CDR2 SYDVKM. The CDR3 is 14 residues long. J lost 0 bases, V lost 11 bases, and 7 bases had no gene match. The CDR3 nucleotides are TGTGCCGCGGGGCTAGCGGGAGTCTCCTACGAGCAGTACTTC. Protein sequence: CAAGLAGVSYEQYF.

The J gene is TRBJ2-3, the V gene TRBV9, with TRBD2 matching 9 bases. The J segment lost 7 bases and the V segment lost 2 bases, leaving 11 bases of the junction unmatched. The CDR3 is 16 residues long. Germline V CDR1 and CDR2: SGDLS, YYNGEE. CDR3 sequence (DNA): TGTGCCAGCAGCGTTCCAAGGGATAGCGGGAGTTATACGCAGTATTTT. Residues: CASSVPRDSGSYTQYF.

V is TRBV7-2 and J is TRBJ2-2; D is uncertain. The ends were cut back, 3 bases at V and 0 bases at J, with 14 bases in the middle. Per germline, CDR1 SGHTA and CDR2 FQGNSA. The CDR3 covers 17 residues. This chain's CDR3 is CASSLTFEQTNTGELFF. In DNA, the CDR3 is TGTGCCAGCAGCTTGACATTTGAACAGACGAACACCGGGGAGCTGTTTTTT.

As to this clone: Other DNA sequences in the sample encode the same CDR3. The chain links TRBV9 to TRBJ2-1; D might be TRBD2 (6 bases). The CDR3 length is 11 residues. Trimming left V 7 bases short and J 5 bases short, with 7 bases between. Per germline, CDR1 SGDLS and CDR2 YYNGEE. The CDR3 nucleotides read TGTGCCAGCGGGGGGAACAATGAGCAGTTCTTC. Residues: CASGGNNEQFF.

V gene TRBV10-2 combines with J gene TRBJ2-1; a possible D gene is TRBD1 (6 bases). The CDR3 length is 13 residues. Per germline, CDR1 WSHSY and CDR2 SAAADI. Deletions cut 2 bases from V and 7 bases from J, with 9 bases between. CDR3 sequence: CASSEGRGNEQFF. Written as DNA, the CDR3 is TGCGCCAGCAGTGAGGGAAGGGGGAATGAGCAGTTCTTC.

The chain uses TRBV14 and TRBJ2-7; 9 nucleotides line up with TRBD2. Trimming cost V 6 bases and J 3 bases; bases outside gene matches: 15. Germline lookup yields CDR1 SGHDN and CDR2 FVKESK. This CDR3 region has 17 residues. The CDR3 here is CASSPRSFSGRYYEQYF. CDR3 sequence (DNA): TGTGCCAGCAGTCCAAGATCATTTAGCGGGAGATACTACGAGCAGTACTTC.

The chain employs TRBV4-1 and TRBJ2-2; the match to TRBD2 covers 7 bases. After removal of 4 bases from V and 3 bases from J, the junction contained 5 bases not matched to a gene. Germline V lookup: CDR1 MGHRA, CDR2 YSYEKL. The length of the CDR3 is 15 residues. CDR3 sequence reads: CASSPRGGYTGELFF. The CDR3 DNA is TGCGCCAGCAGCCCTCGGGGAGGGTACACCGGGGAGCTGTTTTTT.

The CDR3 region is CASSRGPPLGPPYNEQFF. CDR3 sequence (DNA): TGTGCCAGCAGTAGGGGACCGCCCCTAGGCCCTCCTTACAATGAGCAGTTCTTC. The chain joins TRBV7-6 to TRBJ2-1, with D perhaps given as TRBD1 or TRBD2 (5 bases each). CDR3 length: 18 amino acids. The V gene's germline CDR1 is SGHVS and CDR2 FNYEAQ. V was clipped by 6 bases and J by 4 bases, with 25 bases between them.

This rearrangement joins TRBV4-1 to TRBJ2-7, with 14 nucleotides matching TRBD2. The CDR3 covers 17 residues. CDR1 is MGHRA and CDR2 is YSYEKL in the germline V gene. V lost 1 base, J lost 3 bases, and 5 bases stayed unmatched. This CDR3 reads CASSQGTGLAGDYEQYF. The DNA of the CDR3 is TGCGCCAGCAGCCAAGGGACGGGACTAGCGGGGGACTACGAGCAGTACTTC.

This clone is a singleton in its sample. V is TRBV9 and J is TRBJ2-7; TRBD1 agrees at 7 bases. Germline-derived CDR1 and CDR2 are SGDLS and YYNGEE. After removal of 2 bases from V and 4 bases from J, the junction contained 6 bases not matched to a gene. This CDR3 comprises 14 residues. The CDR3 region has the DNA TGTGCCAGCAGCGTCGGGACAGATGTATACGAGCAGTACTTC. Encoded protein: CASSVGTDVYEQYF.

The rearrangement links TRBV27 to TRBJ2-1; 11 bases map to TRBD2. CDR3 size: 16 residues. CDR1 is MNHEY, CDR2 SMNVEV, per germline (reference sequence). The J segment lost 6 bases and the V segment lost 5 bases, leaving 9 bases of the junction unmatched. The chain's CDR3 is CASSPTGTSGTNEQFF. The CDR3 DNA reads as TGTGCCAGCAGTCCGACCGGGACTAGCGGAACCAATGAGCAGTTCTTC.

The CDR3 DNA sequence: TGTGCCAGCAGCGTGGGACTAGCGGGAGGCGCAGAGACCCAGTACTTC. Amino acid sequence: CASSVGLAGGAETQYF. This chain links TRBV9 with TRBJ2-5; 15 bases agree with TRBD2. The CDR3 covers 16 residues. Per the germline V gene, CDR1 is SGDLS and CDR2 is YYNGEE. V lost 2 bases, J lost 4 bases, and 3 bases stayed unmatched.

The chain combines TRBV4-3 with TRBJ2-1; possibly TRBD2 for D (5 bases). V was trimmed by 0 bases and J by 6 bases, leaving 15 bases between them. Germline V gene lookup returns CDR1 LGHNA and CDR2 YSLEER. The CDR3 extends over 16 amino acids. This chain's CDR3 is CASSQDNPRRGNEQFF. DNA for the CDR3: TGCGCCAGCAGCCAAGATAATCCCCGACGGGGCAATGAGCAGTTCTTC.

The gene calls are TRBV5-1 and TRBJ2-3; D unresolved. The V gene's germline CDR1 is SGHRS and CDR2 YFSETQ. The CDR3 is made up of 14 amino acids. Trimming removed 4 bases from V and 3 bases from J, with 12 bases in between. The CDR3 loop is CASSTTPATDTQYF. As DNA, the CDR3 is TGCGCCAGCAGCACGACACCCGCGACAGATACGCAGTATTTT. The full variable domain, rest sourced from reference TRBV5-1 and TRBJ2-3, is KAGVTQTPRYLIKTRGQQVTLSCSPISGHRSVSWYQQTPGQGLQFLFEYFSETQRNKGNFPGRFSGRQFSNSRSEMNVSTLELGDSALYLCASSTTPATDTQYFGPGTRLTVL.

Turning to this clone: Other DNA sequences in this sample translate to the same CDR3. This chain links TRBV4-2 with TRBJ2-7; no reliable D call. This CDR3 has 11 amino acids. Trimming left V 1 base short and J 2 bases short, with 0 bases between. Germline V gene data show CDR1 as LGHNA and CDR2 as YNFKEQ. Here the CDR3 reads CASSQAYEQYF. Written as DNA, the CDR3 is TGTGCCAGCAGCCAAGCCTACGAGCAGTACTTC.

The V and J genes are TRBV7-2 and TRBJ2-3; 8 bases are a match to TRBD2. V lost 10 bases to trimming and J lost 6 bases; unmatched junction nucleotides: 18. There are 16 residues in the CDR3. Germline lookup yields CDR1 SGHTA and CDR2 FQGNSA. For the CDR3, the DNA is TGTGCCACTTTCCCCCCAGGGACTAGGGTTTCTGATACGCAGTATTTT. It codes for CATFPPGTRVSDTQYF.

This clone was detected only once. The chain carries TRBV5-1 and TRBJ2-7; 15 bases fit TRBD2. This CDR3 spans 17 amino acids. The V gene end was trimmed by 4 bases and the J gene end by 3 bases; junction bases not matched to a gene: 8. Germline CDR1 reads SGHRS; CDR2 reads YFSETQ. This CDR3 reads CASSNLGLAGGLYEQYF. The CDR3 DNA reads as TGCGCCAGCAGCAACCTCGGACTAGCGGGAGGGCTCTACGAGCAGTACTTC.

The gene calls are TRBV19 and TRBJ2-1; D is undetermined. V was shortened by 5 bases and J by 8 bases, with 4 bases between the two germline ends. CDR1 is LNHDA, CDR2 SQIVND, per germline (reference sequence). This CDR3 is built from 10 residues. Here the CDR3 reads CASSAHEQFF. CDR3 sequence (DNA): TGTGCCAGTAGTGCCCATGAGCAGTTCTTC. Using reference TRBV19 and TRBJ2-1 for the parts outside the CDR3, the full variable domain is DGGITQSPKYLFRKEGQNVTLSCEQNLNHDAMYWYRQDPGQGLRLIYYSQIVNDFQKGDIAEGYSVSREKKESFPLTVTSAQKNPTAFYLCASSAHEQFFGPGTRLTVL.

This chain links TRBV5-4 with TRBJ2-2; a possible D gene is TRBD1 (5 bases). CDR1 is SGHNT and CDR2 is YYREEE in the germline V gene (reference sequence). V dropped 1 base and J dropped 5 bases, with 18 bases sitting between them. The CDR3 spans 17 residues. In DNA, the CDR3 is TGTGCCAGCAGCTTGCGGGCCGTTGGGGCCTTGACCGGGGAGCTGTTTTTT. Encoded protein: CASSLRAVGALTGELFF.

The rearrangement joins TRBV19 to TRBJ2-2, with a possible D match to TRBD2 (6 bases). The CDR3 has 15 amino acids. Trimming stripped 5 bases from V and 0 bases from J, with 10 bases between. Germline V CDR1 and CDR2: LNHDA, SQIVND (reference sequence). The CDR3 region has the DNA TGTGCCAGTAGTTACCGGGAGCCGAACACCGGGGAGCTGTTTTTT. Translation gives CASSYREPNTGELFF.

V is TRBV2 and J is TRBJ2-7, with 10 positions matching TRBD2. There are 12 residues in the CDR3. Germline trimming cut 9 bases from V and 4 bases from J; bases unmatched to any gene: 3. Looked up from germline, CDR1 is SNHLY and CDR2 is FYNNEI. CDR3 loop: CASSGRLYEQYF. Written as DNA, the CDR3 is TGTGCCAGTAGCGGGAGGCTTTACGAGCAGTACTTC.

The chain recombines TRBV15 with TRBJ2-2; D not resolved. The CDR3 sequence is 15 residues long. The V gene's germline CDR1 is LNHNV and CDR2 YYDKDF (reference sequence). Trimming pared 0 bases from V and 5 bases from J, leaving 10 bases between. The CDR3 is CATSRDLERTGELFF. The CDR3 nucleotides are TGTGCCACCAGCAGAGATCTCGAACGGACCGGGGAGCTGTTTTTT.

The gene calls are TRBV7-6 and TRBJ2-2, with TRBD1 matching over 8 bases. Germline CDR1 and CDR2: SGHVS and FNYEAQ. This CDR3 is 16 amino acids long. Losses at the gene ends were 5 bases for V and 7 bases for J; bases not matched to a gene: 12. In DNA form, the CDR3 reads TGTGCCAGCAGCCCCTGGGCCGGGACAGGTGACGGGGAGCTGTTTTTT. Its protein is CASSPWAGTGDGELFF. Together with reference TRBV7-6 and TRBJ2-2, the CDR3 gives the full variable domain: GAGVSQSPRYKVTKRGQDVALRCDPISGHVSLYWYRQALGQGPEFLTYFNYEAQQDKSGLPNDRFSAERPEGSISTLTIQRTEQRDSAMYRCASSPWAGTGDGELFFGEGSRLTVL.

The V and J genes are TRBV9 and TRBJ2-5; 8 bases fit TRBD1. V lost 3 bases, J lost 2 bases, and 3 bases stayed unmatched. CDR3 length: 14 amino acids. Per germline, CDR1 SGDLS and CDR2 YYNGEE. The CDR3 spells CASSADRGQETQYF. The DNA of the CDR3 is TGTGCCAGCAGCGCCGACAGGGGACAAGAGACCCAGTACTTC.

This chain connects TRBV19 to TRBJ2-1; D is ambiguous. The length of the CDR3 is 15 residues. V lost 7 bases to trimming and J lost 0 bases, with 13 bases between them. Per the germline V gene, CDR1 is LNHDA and CDR2 is SQIVND (reference sequence). CDR3 protein: CASNTAPGSYNEQFF. The CDR3 DNA is TGTGCCAGTAATACCGCCCCAGGCTCCTACAATGAGCAGTTCTTC.

The chain links TRBV7-9 to TRBJ1-5; D not resolved. The V and J ends lost 1 base and 7 bases respectively, with 8 bases between them. The CDR3 is 13 residues long. Germline V gene lookup returns CDR1 SEHNR and CDR2 FQNEAQ (reference sequence). CDR3 sequence reads: CASSLVFGQPQHF. CDR3 in DNA: TGTGCCAGCAGCTTAGTCTTCGGACAGCCCCAGCATTTT.

The rearrangement uses TRBV11-2 and TRBJ2-5; D is unclear. V was pared by 3 bases and J by 5 bases, with 13 bases between. Germline values: CDR1 SGHAT, CDR2 FQNNGV. The CDR3 runs to 14 residues. CDR3 sequence reads: CASSLLAGSETQYF. The CDR3 coding sequence is TGTGCCAGCAGCTTGTTGGCCGGCTCGGAGACCCAGTACTTC. Full variable domain (remainder filled in from reference TRBV11-2 and TRBJ2-5): EAGVAQSPRYKIIEKRQSVAFWCNPISGHATLYWYQQILGQGPKLLIQFQNNGVVDDSQLPKDRFSAERLKGVDSTLKIQPAKLEDSAVYLCASSLLAGSETQYFGPGTRLLVL.

This clone was seen only once. This chain connects TRBV11-2 to TRBJ1-1; no reliable D call. The CDR3 length is 17 residues. Trimming cost V 5 bases and J 1 base, with 20 bases left between them. Germline assignment: CDR1 SGHAT and CDR2 FQNNGV. The CDR3 loop is CASSGIPQDPKNTEAFF. For the CDR3, the DNA is TGTGCCAGCAGCGGGATCCCCCAGGACCCGAAGAACACTGAAGCTTTCTTT.